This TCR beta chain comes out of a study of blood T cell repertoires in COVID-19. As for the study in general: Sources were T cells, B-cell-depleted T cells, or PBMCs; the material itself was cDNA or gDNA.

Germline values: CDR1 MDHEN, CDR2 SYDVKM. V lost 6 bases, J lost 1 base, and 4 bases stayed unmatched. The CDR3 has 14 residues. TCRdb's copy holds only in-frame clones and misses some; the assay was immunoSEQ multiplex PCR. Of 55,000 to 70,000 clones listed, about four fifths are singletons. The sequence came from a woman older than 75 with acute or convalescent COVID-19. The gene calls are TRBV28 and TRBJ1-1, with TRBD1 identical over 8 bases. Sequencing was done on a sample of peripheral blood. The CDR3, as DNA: TGTGCCAGCAGATCCGGGACAGGGAACACTGAAGCTTTCTTT. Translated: CASRSGTGNTEAFF.